This record covers a single T cell receptor beta chain. This entry comes from a study of blood T cell repertoires in COVID-19. At the level of the study: Collection of acute and convalescent COVID-19 samples took place in the United States, Italy and Spain.

As handled by the study authors: Nucleated cell counts were estimated from reference gene primer amplification. Data came from immunoSEQ multiplex PCR; TCRdb stores just in-frame clones and leaves some out. V and J calls and clone size come straight from that table; D and trimming were deduced from the DNA. The sample carries some 190,000 clones, 85% recorded once. Seattle-derived patients entered the study during active infection and were followed longitudinally. V lost 3 bases and J 7 bases, leaving 8 bases between the germline ends. CDR1 is SGHTS and CDR2 is YDEGEE in the germline V gene. The CDR3 is made up of 12 amino acids.

The TCR was taken from a person in their 70s with COVID-19, enrolled during active disease. Sequenced input: peripheral blood. J is TRBJ2-1 and V is TRBV5-8; D not certain. CDR3 sequence (DNA): TGTGCCAGCAGCTCTGGAGCGAATGAGCAGTTCTTC. It is translated as CASSSGANEQFF.